This entry lists 21 T cell receptor beta chains sequenced from one sample in a study of neurological immune-mediated disorders. TCRdb fed the 5' RACE reads into MiXCR, producing one record per CDR3 protein. The sample contains roughly 100,000 distinct CDR3 sequences, 3% to 4% of which appear only once. The sequenced sample was PBMCs. Receptor source: a woman aged 18-35 years with multiple sclerosis.

There are many counts of this clonotype. J is TRBJ1-2 and V is TRBV6-5; 11 positions agree with TRBD1. The CDR3 totals 16 residues. V lost 4 bases, J lost 1 base, and 5 bases stayed unmatched. Germline loops: CDR1 MNHEY, CDR2 SVGAGI. CDR3 sequence reads: CASSSPGQGGNYGYTF. Here the CDR3 DNA reads TGTGCCAGCAGTTCTCCGGGACAGGGGGGTAACTATGGCTACACCTTC.

In its sample, this clonotype was seen many times. The gene calls are TRBV7-2 and TRBJ2-7; 8 positions match TRBD2. The V gene end was trimmed by 5 bases and the J gene end by 3 bases; junction bases not matched to a gene: 3. From germline, CDR1 is SGHTA and CDR2 FQGNSA. This CDR3 contains 13 residues. The CDR3 DNA reads TGTGCCAGCAGCCCCGGGGGGGGCTACGAGCAGTACTTC. Amino acids: CASSPGGGYEQYF.

The table lists this clonotype with many counts. J is TRBJ2-1 and V is TRBV18; 9 bases line up with TRBD1. The CDR3 covers 17 residues. V lost 3 bases, J lost 1 base, and 7 bases stayed unmatched. Germline V lookup: CDR1 KGHSH, CDR2 LQKENI. CDR3 sequence reads: CASSPGQGRASYNEQFF. CDR3 nucleotides: TGTGCCAGCTCACCTGGACAGGGGCGGGCGTCCTACAATGAGCAGTTCTTC.

The sample holds many counts of this clonotype. This CDR3 reads CASSRSSGSSYNSPLHF. DNA for the CDR3: TGTGCCAGCAGTCGTAGCTCGGGAAGCTCCTATAATTCACCCCTCCACTTT. The rearrangement links TRBV9 to TRBJ1-6; D gene unclear. The CDR3 sequence is 17 residues long. Trimming removed 5 bases at V and 0 bases at J, with 15 bases between. Germline lookup yields CDR1 SGDLS and CDR2 YYNGEE.

This clonotype was observed a few times. The J gene is TRBJ2-1, the V gene TRBV2; possible D gene TRBD2, 6 bases. Germline assignment: CDR1 SNHLY and CDR2 FYNNEI. This CDR3 contains 14 residues. The ends were cut back, 1 base at V and 3 bases at J, with 7 bases in the middle. The CDR3 region has the DNA TGTGCCAGCAGTGAAGTAGCGGTCTACAATGAGCAGTTCTTC. Translated: CASSEVAVYNEQFF.

CDR3 residues: CASSRQNGGYGYTF. Here the CDR3 DNA reads TGCGCCAGCAGCCGACAAAACGGTGGTTATGGCTACACCTTC. The chain employs TRBV5-1 and TRBJ1-2, with D unclear. Trimming took 4 bases from V and 5 from J, leaving 15 bases between them. Looked up from germline, CDR1 is SGHRS and CDR2 is YFSETQ. This CDR3 is 14 amino acids long.

The gene calls are TRBV30 and TRBJ2-3, with D perhaps matching TRBD2 (5 bases). Trimming stripped 5 bases from V and 4 bases from J, with 13 bases between. The length of the CDR3 is 13 residues. The germline gives CDR1 GTSNPN, CDR2 SVGIG (reference sequence). The CDR3: CAWSREIPDTQYF. For the CDR3, the DNA is TGTGCCTGGTCGAGGGAGATTCCAGATACGCAGTATTTT.

This clonotype was detected ten times or more. V usage is TRBV10-3 and J usage is TRBJ2-2; tentatively, D is TRBD1 (5 bases). V lost 5 bases, J lost 2 bases, and 12 bases lay in between. The CDR3 spans 15 residues. Germline V CDR1 and CDR2: ENHRY, SYGVKD. The CDR3 here is CAISRGQVNTGELFF. The CDR3 region has the DNA TGTGCCATCAGTCGTGGACAAGTCAACACCGGGGAGCTGTTTTTT.

This clonotype was recorded at least ten times. The V and J genes are TRBV6-6 and TRBJ2-3; D is possibly TRBD1 or TRBD2 (5 bases each). With 4 bases removed from V and 7 bases from J, the gap between germline ends came to 15 bases. Germline loops: CDR1 MNHNY, CDR2 SVGAGI (reference sequence). The CDR3 is 14 amino acids. The CDR3 DNA sequence: TGTGCCAGCAGTTCCCGCCCCGGGACCCATACGCAGTATTTT. Translation: CASSSRPGTHTQYF.

This clonotype was counted only a few times. It may be a read error: a sequence one base away is much more abundant. The chain has TRBV12-3 or TRBV12-4 and TRBJ2-6; tentatively, D is TRBD1 (5 bases). The CDR3 length is 15 residues. CDR3 coding DNA: TGTGCCAGCAGTTTGAGAGGCTCTGGGGCCAAAGTCCTGACTTTC. It encodes CASSLRGSGAKVLTF.

This clonotype was picked up many times. The genes are TRBV7-7 and TRBJ2-2, with 7 bases identical to TRBD2. V dropped 8 bases and J dropped 5; count of bases not matched to a gene: 2. This CDR3 contains 12 residues. Germline V CDR1 and CDR2: SSHAT, FNYEAQ (reference sequence). CDR3 loop: CASPSGTGELFF. CDR3 bases: TGTGCCAGCCCTAGCGGTACCGGGGAGCTGTTTTTT.

This clonotype was seen ten or more times. For the CDR3, the DNA is TGCAGTGCTAGAGCTTGGCGGGGTTCCCAAGAGACCCAGTACTTC. It codes for CSARAWRGSQETQYF. J is TRBJ2-5 and V is TRBV20-1; a weak D match, TRBD2 (6 bases). Trimming shortened V by 1 base and J by 1 base, and 13 bases separated the two germline ends. CDR3 size: 15 residues. Germline lookup yields CDR1 DFQATT and CDR2 SNEGSKA (reference sequence).

The table lists this clonotype with many counts. This sequence joins TRBV5-1 and TRBJ2-1, with D perhaps matching TRBD1 (6 bases). From germline, CDR1 is SGHRS and CDR2 YFSETQ. V dropped 3 bases and J dropped 14 bases, with 15 bases sitting between them. The CDR3 consists of 12 residues. CDR3 loop: CASSSTYREKFF. CDR3 nucleotide sequence: TGCGCCAGCAGCTCCACCTACAGGGAGAAGTTCTTC.

This clonotype showed up many times. This chain uses TRBV12-3 or TRBV12-4 with TRBJ1-1; possibly TRBD1 for D (6 bases). The CDR3 contains 16 residues. V lost 3 bases, J lost 1 base, and 15 bases lay in between. CDR3 sequence (DNA): TGTGCCAGCAGTTTTAATCCGGGGGGGCCGAACACTGAAGCTTTCTTT. The encoded protein is CASSFNPGGPNTEAFF.

This clonotype has ten or more counts. The J gene is TRBJ2-5, the V gene TRBV20-1; weak D call: TRBD2 (6 bases). The CDR3 runs to 14 residues. Trimming pared 6 bases from V and 3 bases from J, leaving 17 bases between. CDR1 is DFQATT and CDR2 is SNEGSKA in the germline V gene (reference sequence). The CDR3 sequence: CSATPGGGKETQYF. The DNA for the CDR3 is TGCAGTGCCACGCCCGGTGGGGGGAAAGAGACCCAGTACTTC.

This clonotype was seen ten or more times. V usage is TRBV20-1 and J usage is TRBJ1-2; 8 nucleotides match TRBD1. Germline V gene data show CDR1 as DFQATT and CDR2 as SNEGSKA (reference sequence). There are 13 residues in the CDR3. V lost 6 bases to trimming and J lost 6 bases; unmatched junction nucleotides: 9. The CDR3 is CSANRRGPDGYTF. As DNA, the CDR3 is TGCAGTGCGAACCGCAGGGGGCCCGATGGCTACACCTTC.

This clonotype was picked up a small number of times. The genes are TRBV10-3 and TRBJ2-2; 9 positions match TRBD1. This CDR3 is built from 16 residues. Germline V gene sequence: CDR1 ENHRY, CDR2 SYGVKD. V lost 7 bases to trimming and J lost 3 bases; unmatched junction nucleotides: 9. The DNA of the CDR3 is TGTGCCATCACCCAAGGGGGACAGGGACACACCGGGGAGCTGTTTTTT. Translating it yields CAITQGGQGHTGELFF.

This clonotype was observed many times. The rearrangement links TRBV5-6 to TRBJ2-1; D is perhaps TRBD2 (5 bases). There are 15 residues in the CDR3. The V end lost 0 bases, the J end lost 8 bases, and 15 bases lay between the germline ends. CDR1 and CDR2 from the germline V gene are SGHDT and YYEEEE. The CDR3 DNA reads as TGTGCCAGCAGCTTGGGAGCGGTTGGGATTTATGAGCAGTTCTTC. The encoded protein is CASSLGAVGIYEQFF.

This clonotype was observed many times. The CDR3 spells CASTGTTDYNEQFF. CDR3 in DNA: TGTGCCAGCACGGGGACTACCGACTACAATGAGCAGTTCTTC. The J gene is TRBJ2-1, the V gene TRBV5-6; 7 bases are shared with TRBD2. Germline assignment: CDR1 SGHDT and CDR2 YYEEEE. The CDR3 totals 14 residues. V was clipped by 6 bases and J by 3 bases; unmatched bases: 6.

This clonotype was counted at least ten times. At one boundary the junction diverges from the germline segment, which might be a read error. V usage is TRBV12-3 or TRBV12-4 and J usage is TRBJ1-2, with D hard to call. The CDR3 runs 12 residues. The CDR3 nucleotides are TGTGCCAGCAGTTTAGAGTTCGGCTTCCGGGGCTTC. This gives the protein CASSLEFGFRGF.

The V gene is TRBV20-1, the J gene TRBJ1-1; possibly TRBD1 for D (6 bases). V was pared by 3 bases and J by 8 bases, with 16 bases between. This CDR3 is 13 amino acids long. Germline CDR1 is DFQATT and CDR2 is SNEGSKA (reference sequence). Here the CDR3 reads CSASAKQGLEAFF. The CDR3 bases are TGCAGTGCTAGTGCCAAACAGGGACTGGAAGCTTTCTTT.